This is a list of T cell receptor beta chains from one sample in a study of blood T cell repertoires in COVID-19. Measured with immunoSEQ multiplex PCR; TCRdb has only the in-frame clones, and not every one. The data hold approximately 110,000 clones, with about three quarters observed a single time. Sequencing input: peripheral blood. These TCRs come from a human donor with acute or convalescent COVID-19. The donor label of this sample is uncertain. CDR3s include the opening cysteine and the closing phenylalanine or tryptophan. A D gene is named only where the DNA matches it firmly. Size values are once, few and many counts, or a class for expanded clones, and some rows have none.

v_call,j_call,clone_size,d_call,cdr3_nt,cdr3_aa
TRBV6-5,TRBJ1-1,.,.,TGTGCCAGCAGTAGAGGGGGACCGAACACTGAAGCTTTCTTT,CASSRGGPNTEAFF
TRBV10-2,TRBJ1-4,.,TRBD1,TGCGCCAGTCTTCCCGGGACAGGGATCCCGAGGGCTAATGAAAAACTGTTTTTT,CASLPGTGIPRANEKLFF
TRBV6-5,TRBJ1-1,many,.,TGTGCCAGCCGGGGGGGTCTCAACACTGAAGCTTTCTTT,CASRGGLNTEAFF
TRBV30,TRBJ2-1,.,.,TGTGCCTGGAGGGGCCAGGGGTGGCCGTTCTTC,CAWRGQGWPFF
TRBV30,TRBJ1-1,.,.,TGTGCCTGGAGTAATCGGGGGATTTGGAACACTGAAGCTTTCTTT,CAWSNRGIWNTEAFF
TRBV15,TRBJ2-2,few,.,TGTGCCACCAGCAGAGCCCCTCAAATAGGGGTTACCGGGGAGCTGTTTTTT,CATSRAPQIGVTGELFF
TRBV5-1,TRBJ2-1,.,TRBD2,TGCGCCAGCACCAGACCGGGACTAGACGAGTCCCTATACAATGAGCAGTTCTTC,CASTRPGLDESLYNEQFF
TRBV6-5,TRBJ1-6,.,.,TGTGCCAGCAGAAAAAGTAGTTTGGATTCACCCCTCCACTTT,CASRKSSLDSPLHF
TRBV7-8,TRBJ1-3,.,.,TGTGCCAGCAGCTTAGAAGGGAGCTCTGGAAACACCATATATTTT,CASSLEGSSGNTIYF
TRBV7-8,TRBJ1-6,.,.,TGTGCCAGCAGCGCCGAAGCCTTCTTCGGGACCCTCCACTTT,CASSAEAFFGTLHF
TRBV19,TRBJ1-1,.,TRBD1,TGTGCCAGTAGTGCGGACAGGGGGGGCAACACTGAAGCTTTCTTT,CASSADRGGNTEAFF
TRBV6-5,TRBJ2-7,.,.,TGTGCCAGCAAGCTAGACGGGGAGGTCGCCTACGAGCAGTACTTC,CASKLDGEVAYEQYF
TRBV18,TRBJ2-7,once,.,TGTGCCAGCTCACCACCGATGGAGGGAAAGTACGAGCAGTACTTC,CASSPPMEGKYEQYF
TRBV5-1,TRBJ1-2,.,TRBD1,TGCGCCAGCAGCCAAGGACAGGTTCACTATGGCTACACCTTC,CASSQGQVHYGYTF
TRBV30,TRBJ2-3,few,.,TGTGCCTGGAGTGTCGGTAGCGCTAGCACAGATACGCAGTATTTT,CAWSVGSASTDTQYF
TRBV5-1,TRBJ2-3,.,TRBD2,TGCGCCAGCAGCTACATAAGCGGGGGCAGGGATACGCAGTATTTT,CASSYISGGRDTQYF
TRBV11-2,TRBJ2-1,.,.,TGTGCCAGCAGCCAAGCGGAGAAGCAGTTCTTC,CASSQAEKQFF
TRBV19,TRBJ2-2,.,TRBD2,TGTGCCAGTAGTCCTTTCGGGGGGGTCAACACCGGGGAGCTGTTTTTT,CASSPFGGVNTGELFF
TRBV12-3/TRBV12-4,TRBJ2-7,.,TRBD2,TGTGCCAGTAGCCTGACTAGCGGGGAGCAGTACTTC,CASSLTSGEQYF
TRBV21-1,TRBJ1-5,.,.,TGTGCCAGCAGCTCCCGTACGTCAGGGTGGGGCAATCAGCCCCAGCATTTT,CASSSRTSGWGNQPQHF
TRBV28,TRBJ1-2,.,.,TGTGCCAGCAGACAGACAGGCCTCTATGGCTACACCTTC,CASRQTGLYGYTF
TRBV28,TRBJ2-7,once,TRBD2,TGTGCCAGCAGTTTATTTTTGGCTAGCGGAAACTACGAGCAGTACTTC,CASSLFLASGNYEQYF
TRBV7-9,TRBJ2-1,few,.,TGTGCCAGCAGCTTAGCGGCGGTTTCCTACAATGAGCAGTTCTTC,CASSLAAVSYNEQFF
TRBV6-6,TRBJ2-5,.,.,TGTGCCAGCAGTGCCGCGGGACGCCTCCAAGAGACCCAGTACTTC,CASSAAGRLQETQYF
TRBV10-3,TRBJ2-2,.,TRBD1,TGTGCCATCAGTGAGGACCGGGACAGGGTGAACACCGGGGAGCTGTTTTTT,CAISEDRDRVNTGELFF
TRBV28,TRBJ2-7,.,TRBD1,TGTGCCAGCAGTTTGGGGACAGGGGTTTTCCCTGGCGAGCAGTACTTC,CASSLGTGVFPGEQYF
TRBV4-1,TRBJ2-3,.,.,TGCGCCAGCAGCCAAGTAATCGTCCAGGCCGGAATGGATACGCAGTATTTT,CASSQVIVQAGMDTQYF
TRBV10-3,TRBJ2-1,.,TRBD2,TGTGCCATCAGTGAACCGGGGGGGTCTCCCTACAATGAGCAGTTCTTC,CAISEPGGSPYNEQFF
TRBV18,TRBJ2-7,.,.,TGTGCCAGCTCATCAGACAGGACCTCCTACGAGCAGTACTTC,CASSSDRTSYEQYF
TRBV24-1,TRBJ1-2,.,TRBD1,TGTGCCACCAGTGATTTCGACAGGGGCGGTGGCTACACCTTC,CATSDFDRGGGYTF
TRBV7-2,TRBJ2-1,.,TRBD2,TGTGCCAGCAGCCTAGCGGGGGGGAACTACAATGAGCAGTTCTTC,CASSLAGGNYNEQFF
TRBV5-1,TRBJ1-2,.,TRBD1,TGCGCCAGCAGCCCCCGGACAGGGGAGATTGGCTACACCTTC,CASSPRTGEIGYTF
TRBV7-7,TRBJ2-1,.,TRBD1,TGTGCTAGCAGCTTAGGGGACAGGGGAGCGTTCGAGCAGTTCTTC,CASSLGDRGAFEQFF
TRBV4-1,TRBJ2-7,.,TRBD1,TGCGCCAGCAGCCAAGGACAGGGGGCGGGATACGAGCAGTACTTC,CASSQGQGAGYEQYF
TRBV28,TRBJ1-1,.,.,TGTGCCAGCAGTCCAGCCACTTCGACAGGCTGGGAAGCTTTCTTT,CASSPATSTGWEAFF
TRBV11-2,TRBJ2-1,.,TRBD2,TGTGCCAGCAGCTTAGAGCTAGCGGGTTACAATGAGCAGTTCTTC,CASSLELAGYNEQFF
TRBV10-2,TRBJ2-2,once,.,TGCGCCAGCAACCCCCAGAGGGCCCGGGGGAACACCGGGGAGCTGTTTTTT,CASNPQRARGNTGELFF
TRBV11-2,TRBJ1-5,once,TRBD1,TGTGCCAGCAGCTTGACAGGGGGTCAGCCCCAGCATTTT,CASSLTGGQPQHF
TRBV4-1,TRBJ1-4,.,.,TGCGCCAGCAGCCAAAGCTTTACCGGGGCAACTAATGAAAAACTGTTTTTT,CASSQSFTGATNEKLFF
TRBV7-9,TRBJ1-6,many,.,TGTGCCAGCAGCTTGGATGGCAGGGCTAATTCACCCCTCCACTTT,CASSLDGRANSPLHF
TRBV2,TRBJ1-4,.,.,TGTGCCAGCAGTTCCACCGGCGGCCCCTCTAATGAAAAACTGTTTTTT,CASSSTGGPSNEKLFF
TRBV18,TRBJ2-5,.,.,TGTGCCAGCTCAAGCTACCAAGAGACCCAGTACTTC,CASSSYQETQYF
TRBV28,TRBJ2-3,.,.,TGTGCCACCGCCTCTAATACGCAGTATTTT,CATASNTQYF
TRBV5-6,TRBJ2-5,once,TRBD2,TGTGCCAGCAGCTCACTAGCGGGGGGCAAAGAGACCCAGTACTTC,CASSSLAGGKETQYF
TRBV18,TRBJ2-1,.,TRBD1,TGTGCCAGCTCACCCGGGACAGGTTACAATGAGCAGTTCTTC,CASSPGTGYNEQFF
TRBV7-9,TRBJ2-6,.,TRBD1,TGTGCCAGCAGCTCCAGGACAGGGGCCCACTCTGGGGCCAACGTCCTGACTTTC,CASSSRTGAHSGANVLTF
TRBV4-1,TRBJ2-5,.,.,TGCGCCAGCAGCCAAGACTTCCGGGGTAACCAAGAGACCCAGTACTTC,CASSQDFRGNQETQYF
TRBV2,TRBJ2-6,.,TRBD1,TGTGCCAGCAGTCCCGAGGGGGCCTCTGGGGCCAACGTCCTGACTTTC,CASSPEGASGANVLTF
TRBV19,TRBJ2-5,.,TRBD1,TGTGCCAGTAGCAACGGACAGGCTCAAGAGACCCAGTACTTC,CASSNGQAQETQYF
TRBV19,TRBJ2-2,few,.,TGTGCCAGTAGTATACAGGACACCATAAGCACCGGGGAGCTGTTTTTT,CASSIQDTISTGELFF
TRBV6-1,TRBJ2-1,.,TRBD2,TGTGCCAGCAGTGATGCGGGGGGTTACAATGAGCAGTTCTTC,CASSDAGGYNEQFF
TRBV9,TRBJ2-1,.,TRBD2,TGTGCCAGCAGCCCCGGACTAGACCATGAGCAGTTCTTC,CASSPGLDHEQFF
TRBV12-3/TRBV12-4,TRBJ1-1,.,.,TGTGCCAGCAGTTTACGGGGAGTACATGAAGCTTTCTTT,CASSLRGVHEAFF
TRBV10-2,TRBJ2-7,.,.,TGCGCCAGCATCGGGAGCTCCTACGAGCAGTACTTC,CASIGSSYEQYF
TRBV28,TRBJ1-6,few,.,TGTGCCAGCAGTTTCTTCCGGGACATAGATAGCTCCTATAATTCACCCCTCCACTTT,CASSFFRDIDSSYNSPLHF